The source of this T cell receptor (beta chain) is a study of T cell responses to AZD1222 COVID-19 vaccine. Study-level findings and limits: After two AZD1222 doses, spike-specific TCR breadth and depth rose versus day 0. CD4 TCRs associated with vaccination spanned spike, dominating at 160-218 and 743-854.

The sample holds one count of this clone. Its target is unknown. Measured with immunoSEQ multiplex PCR; TCRdb has only the in-frame clones, and not every one. The repertoire consists of about 130,000 clones, with roughly 89% occurring once and the leading ten covering roughly 1.1%. Germline V gene data show CDR1 as SGHRS and CDR2 as YFSETQ. The CDR3 is 16 residues long. With 2 bases removed from V and 7 bases from J, the gap between germline ends came to 16 bases. The material sequenced was peripheral blood, taken 28 days after the second AZD1222 dose. The genes are TRBV5-1 and TRBJ1-6, with D maybe TRBD1 (6 bases). This clonotype was obtained from an adult who received the AZD1222 COVID-19 vaccine. Here the CDR3 DNA reads TGCGCCAGCAGCTTACAGGGTCTCGTTGGAAATTCACCCCTCCACTTT. It encodes CASSLQGLVGNSPLHF. Using reference TRBV5-1 and TRBJ1-6 for the parts outside the CDR3, the full variable domain is KAGVTQTPRYLIKTRGQQVTLSCSPISGHRSVSWYQQTPGQGLQFLFEYFSETQRNKGNFPGRFSGRQFSNSRSEMNVSTLELGDSALYLCASSLQGLVGNSPLHFGNGTRLTVT.